A single T cell receptor beta chain is shown here with its context. The sample belongs to a study of shared clonotypes between healthy human individuals. Here immunoSEQ multiplex PCR was the method, and the copy in TCRdb shows in-frame clones only, minus some. The sample lists about half a million clones; over 75% were seen once. The receptor was derived from a middle-aged woman in good health. Some clones in this sample may be carry-over from other donors' samples. Sequencing was done on a sample of PBMCs.

CDR3 sequence (DNA): TGTGCCAGTAGTAGTGGGGGCTATGGCTACACCTTC. Residues: CASSSGGYGYTF. The V call is TRBV19, the J call TRBJ1-2; TRBD1 is a possible D gene (5 bases). CDR1 is LNHDA and CDR2 is SQIVND in the germline V gene (reference sequence). The CDR3 has 12 amino acids. V was clipped by 4 bases and J by 4 bases, with 7 bases between them.